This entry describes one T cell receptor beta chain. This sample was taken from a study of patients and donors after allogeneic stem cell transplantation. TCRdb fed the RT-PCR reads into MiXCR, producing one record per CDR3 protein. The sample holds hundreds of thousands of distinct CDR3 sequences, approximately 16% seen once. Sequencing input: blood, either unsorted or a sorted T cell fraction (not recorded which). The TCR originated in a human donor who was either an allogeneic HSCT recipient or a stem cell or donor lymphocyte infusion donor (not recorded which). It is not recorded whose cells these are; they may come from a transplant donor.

CDR3: CASGPWTEGYGYTF. For the CDR3, the DNA is TGTGCCAGCGGACCTTGGACAGAGGGCTATGGCTACACCTTC. J is TRBJ1-2 and V is TRBV5-4; possible D gene TRBD1, 6 bases. From germline, CDR1 is SGHNT and CDR2 YYREEE (reference sequence). The CDR3 covers 14 residues. V was pared by 7 bases and J by 4 bases, with 17 bases between. Based on the CDR3 plus reference TRBV5-4 and TRBJ1-2, the full variable domain is ETGVTQSPTHLIKTRGQQVTLRCSSQSGHNTVSWYQQALGQGPQFIFQYYREEENGRGNFPPRFSGLQFPNYSSELNVNALELDDSALYLCASGPWTEGYGYTFGSGTRLTVV.